These 25 T cell receptor beta chains were sequenced from one sample in a study of blood T cell repertoires in COVID-19. Assay used: immunoSEQ multiplex PCR; TCRdb lists only in-frame clones, some missing. This table has about 69,000 clones, 90% appearing once. The source material was peripheral blood. These receptors originate from a man aged 50 to 60 with acute or convalescent COVID-19.

The chain's CDR3 is CATSRDRKNQPQHF. DNA for the CDR3: TGTGCCACCAGTAGGGACAGGAAGAATCAGCCCCAGCATTTT. The chain recombines TRBV24-1 with TRBJ1-5; 8 bases agree with TRBD1. The junction had 4 bases not matched to a gene; V was cut back by 6 bases and J by 4 bases. This CDR3 spans 14 amino acids. Germline V gene data show CDR1 as KGHDR and CDR2 as SFDVKD.

The genes are TRBV30 and TRBJ2-6; TRBD2 might be the D (5 bases). The germline CDR1 and CDR2 sequences are GTSNPN and SVGIG (reference sequence). This CDR3 has 14 residues. V was clipped by 5 bases and J by 3 bases, with 11 bases between them. CDR3 sequence (DNA): TGTGCCTGGGCCGTAAGCGGTGGGGCCAACGTCCTGACTTTC. Translation gives CAWAVSGGANVLTF.

CDR3 sequence reads: CAISQGVLKETQYF. Here the CDR3 DNA reads TGTGCCATCTCCCAGGGGGTGTTAAAGGAGACCCAGTACTTC. J is TRBJ2-5 and V is TRBV10-3; 7 bases are shared with TRBD1. Germline CDR1 ENHRY, CDR2 SYGVKD. Trimming cost V 8 bases and J 5 bases; bases outside gene matches: 11. The CDR3 is 14 residues long.

The rearrangement uses TRBV10-3 and TRBJ1-6; D is unresolved. This CDR3 spans 13 amino acids. CDR1 and CDR2 (germline): ENHRY, SYGVKD. The V and J ends lost 4 bases and 6 bases respectively, with 7 bases between them. The CDR3 region is CAISGGSNSPLHF. In DNA form, the CDR3 reads TGTGCCATCAGTGGCGGGAGTAATTCACCCCTCCACTTT.

V and J are TRBV6-4 and TRBJ2-3; 13 bases fit TRBD2. The CDR3 is made up of 19 amino acids. The germline V gene has CDR1 MRHNA and CDR2 SNTAGT. The J segment lost 4 bases and the V segment lost 2 bases, leaving 12 bases of the junction unmatched. CDR3 region: CASSDALAGGGWGPDTQYF. In DNA form, the CDR3 reads TGTGCCAGCAGTGACGCACTAGCGGGAGGGGGTTGGGGGCCAGATACGCAGTATTTT.

The CDR3 coding sequence is TGCGCCAGCAGCTTGGTAGGGGGCGAATATGGCTACACCTTC. As protein: CASSLVGGEYGYTF. The chain employs TRBV5-1 and TRBJ1-2; the match to TRBD1 covers 7 bases. Germline values: CDR1 SGHRS, CDR2 YFSETQ. The CDR3 is 14 residues long. The V gene end was trimmed by 0 bases and the J gene end by 5 bases; junction bases not matched to a gene: 4.

The chain is built from TRBV9 and TRBJ1-3; TRBD1 matches at 7 bases. Germline V gives CDR1 SGDLS, CDR2 YYNGEE. The trim removed 4 bases at V and 2 bases at J, leaving 15 bases unmatched. The CDR3 runs 18 residues. CDR3 nucleotide sequence: TGTGCCAGCAGCCCAACCGTGAAGGCAGGGGGGACTGGAAACACCATATATTTT. This encodes CASSPTVKAGGTGNTIYF.

The chain employs TRBV18 and TRBJ1-2; TRBD1 agrees at 8 bases. With V trimmed by 4 bases and J by 1 base, 5 bases remained unmatched. Germline V gives CDR1 KGHSH, CDR2 LQKENI. This CDR3 has 15 amino acids. The CDR3 DNA sequence: TGTGCCAGCTCACAACAGGGGGGCCTTAACTATGGCTACACCTTC. This codes for CASSQQGGLNYGYTF.

This CDR3 is CASTLLSGRADTQYF. In nucleotides, the CDR3 is TGTGCCAGCACCCTTTTAAGCGGGAGAGCCGATACGCAGTATTTT. The gene calls are TRBV5-6 and TRBJ2-3, with 8 bases matching TRBD2. The junction had 12 bases not matched to a gene; V was cut back by 6 bases and J by 6 bases. CDR1 is SGHDT, CDR2 YYEEEE, per germline. The CDR3 is made up of 15 amino acids.

CDR3 sequence: CASSQDHGNNQPQHF. The CDR3 DNA reads TGTGCCAGCAGCCAAGATCACGGGAACAATCAGCCCCAGCATTTT. The rearrangement joins TRBV3-1 (or the pseudogene TRBV3-2) to TRBJ1-5; D not resolved. V lost 0 bases and J 3 bases, leaving 9 bases between the germline ends. This CDR3 spans 15 amino acids. Germline CDR1 is LGHDT and CDR2 is YNNKEL (reference sequence).

The J gene is TRBJ2-3, the V gene TRBV13; 14 nucleotides line up with TRBD2. This CDR3 is built from 19 residues. CDR1 and CDR2 (germline): PRHDT, FYEKMQ (reference sequence). V gave up 1 base and J gave up 3 bases; unmatched junction bases: 9. The CDR3 reads CASSLASGTSGRRTDTQYF. As DNA, the CDR3 is TGTGCCAGCAGCTTAGCGTCCGGGACTAGCGGGAGAAGAACAGATACGCAGTATTTT.

The chain combines TRBV5-4 with TRBJ2-3; 11 bases are shared with TRBD2. After removal of 5 bases from V and 4 bases from J, the junction contained 6 bases not matched to a gene. The CDR3 totals 15 residues. Germline-derived CDR1 and CDR2 are SGHNT and YYREEE (reference sequence). CDR3 amino acids: CASRELAGVPDTQYF. CDR3 nucleotide sequence: TGTGCCAGCAGGGAACTAGCGGGAGTTCCAGATACGCAGTATTTT.

In this sample, this clone turned up once. The V and J genes are TRBV7-2 and TRBJ1-1; tentatively, D is TRBD1 (6 bases). Germline V CDR1 and CDR2: SGHTA, FQGNSA. The length of the CDR3 is 15 residues. V was trimmed by 5 bases and J by 2 bases, leaving 15 bases between them. The CDR3 protein is CASSKTGGANTEAFF. The CDR3 DNA reads TGTGCCAGCAGCAAAACGGGGGGCGCAAACACTGAAGCTTTCTTT.

The genes are TRBV19 and TRBJ2-3, with TRBD2 as a possible D gene (6 bases). Germline V lookup: CDR1 LNHDA, CDR2 SQIVND (reference sequence). The CDR3 consists of 15 residues. Trimming left V 7 bases short and J 2 bases short, with 16 bases between. CDR3 residues: CASKPAGVPTDTQYF. The CDR3 DNA reads TGTGCCAGTAAGCCAGCGGGCGTCCCCACAGATACGCAGTATTTT. Variable domain in full (rest from reference TRBV19 and TRBJ2-3): DGGITQSPKYLFRKEGQNVTLSCEQNLNHDAMYWYRQDPGQGLRLIYYSQIVNDFQKGDIAEGYSVSREKKESFPLTVTSAQKNPTAFYLCASKPAGVPTDTQYFGPGTRLTVL.

A note on this clone: Its ends do not fully match the called genes, so a read error is possible. This sequence joins TRBV6-2 or TRBV6-3 and TRBJ2-7; 8 bases align to TRBD1. The CDR3 runs to 15 residues. Germline assignment: CDR1 MNHEY and CDR2 SVGEGT. CDR3 sequence reads: CASRYLLTGVGEQYF. As DNA, the CDR3 is TGTGCCAGCAGGTACTTGTTGACAGGGGTCGGCGAGCAGTACTTC.

V and J are TRBV7-6 and TRBJ2-1, with no clear D. The ends were cut back, 5 bases at V and 6 bases at J, with 17 bases in the middle. Germline CDR1 reads SGHVS; CDR2 reads FNYEAQ. The CDR3 is made up of 15 amino acids. The CDR3 is CASSVRLQVRNEQFF. CDR3 coding DNA: TGTGCCAGCAGCGTTCGTTTGCAGGTACGCAATGAGCAGTTCTTC.

This chain links TRBV19 with TRBJ1-3, with unresolved D. Trimming pared 6 bases from V and 0 bases from J, leaving 9 bases between. CDR1 LNHDA and CDR2 SQIVND come from the germline V gene (reference sequence). There are 14 residues in the CDR3. The CDR3 spells CASRLLHSGNTIYF. CDR3 bases: TGTGCCAGTAGACTACTACACTCTGGAAACACCATATATTTT.

The CDR3 nucleotides are TGTGCCAGCAGCTTGAGGGTTGATTCACCCCTCCACTTT. Amino acids: CASSLRVDSPLHF. The rearrangement uses TRBV7-9 and TRBJ1-6; no reliable D call. The CDR3 is made up of 13 amino acids. CDR1 and CDR2 (germline): SEHNR, FQNEAQ (reference sequence). V lost 3 bases and J lost 8, with 8 bases in between. Full variable domain (remainder filled in from reference TRBV7-9 and TRBJ1-6): DTGVSQNPRHKITKRGQNVTFRCDPISEHNRLYWYRQTLGQGPEFLTYFQNEAQLEKSRLLSDRFSAERPKGSFSTLEIQRTEQGDSAMYLCASSLRVDSPLHFGNGTRLTVT.

The genes are TRBV7-9 and TRBJ1-5; 9 positions match TRBD1. The J segment lost 4 bases and the V segment lost 1 base, leaving 2 bases of the junction unmatched. CDR3 length: 15 residues. The V gene's germline CDR1 is SEHNR and CDR2 FQNEAQ (reference sequence). This CDR3 is CASSLDGTGNQPQHF. DNA of the CDR3: TGTGCCAGCAGCTTAGATGGGACAGGGAATCAGCCCCAGCATTTT.

This chain connects TRBV6-5 to TRBJ1-5; 8 bases line up with TRBD1. V was pared by 2 bases and J by 7 bases, with 7 bases of the junction left unmatched. The length of the CDR3 is 15 residues. Germline CDR1 MNHEY, CDR2 SVGAGI. The CDR3 reads CASSYTGQGGQPQHF. CDR3 in DNA: TGTGCCAGCAGTTACACAGGACAGGGCGGGCAGCCCCAGCATTTT.

The chain employs TRBV30 and TRBJ1-6, with D possibly matching TRBD1 (5 bases). The V gene's germline CDR1 is GTSNPN and CDR2 SVGIG (reference sequence). The germline V and J ends were trimmed by 3 bases and 6 bases, with 6 bases remaining between them. This CDR3 is built from 12 residues. The CDR3 DNA reads TGTGCCTGGAGAAGGGGTAATTCACCCCTCCACTTT. Protein product: CAWRRGNSPLHF. Using reference TRBV30 and TRBJ1-6 for the parts outside the CDR3, the full variable domain is SQTIHQWPATLVQPVGSPLSLECTVEGTSNPNLYWYRQAAGRGLQLLFYSVGIGQISSEVPQNLSASRPQDRQFILSSKKLLLSDSGFYLCAWRRGNSPLHFGNGTRLTVT.

The V call is TRBV3-1 (or the pseudogene TRBV3-2), the J call TRBJ1-6; D remains unclear. The germline gives CDR1 LGHDT, CDR2 YNNKEL (reference sequence). This CDR3 has 14 amino acids. Trimming took 4 bases from V and 4 from J, leaving 8 bases between them. The DNA for the CDR3 is TGTGCCAGCAGCCCACGGGGTTATAATTCACCCCTCCACTTT. Amino acid sequence: CASSPRGYNSPLHF.

V usage is TRBV19 and J usage is TRBJ2-3; 14 nucleotides align to TRBD2. This CDR3 is 15 amino acids long. After removal of 5 bases from V and 4 bases from J, the junction contained 2 bases not matched to a gene. The germline gives CDR1 LNHDA, CDR2 SQIVND (reference sequence). CDR3 residues: CASSPGLAGADTQYF. CDR3 DNA: TGTGCCAGTAGTCCGGGACTAGCGGGGGCAGATACGCAGTATTTT. Full variable domain (missing parts from reference TRBV19 and TRBJ2-3): DGGITQSPKYLFRKEGQNVTLSCEQNLNHDAMYWYRQDPGQGLRLIYYSQIVNDFQKGDIAEGYSVSREKKESFPLTVTSAQKNPTAFYLCASSPGLAGADTQYFGPGTRLTVL.

This chain links TRBV11-2 with TRBJ1-3, with D unclear. The germline CDR1 and CDR2 sequences are SGHAT and FQNNGV. The CDR3 spans 16 residues. V was cut by 0 bases and J by 7 bases, with 16 bases left in between. The CDR3 protein is CASSLELASNVNTIYF. DNA of the CDR3: TGTGCCAGCAGCTTAGAGTTAGCCTCTAACGTTAACACCATATATTTT.

This rearrangement joins TRBV5-1 to TRBJ1-1, with D possibly TRBD1 on 6 matching bases. This CDR3 is 14 amino acids long. The V end lost 4 bases, the J end lost 4 bases, and 14 bases lay between the germline ends. Per the germline V gene, CDR1 is SGHRS and CDR2 is YFSETQ. In nucleotides, the CDR3 is TGCGCCAGCAGCGCGGACAGCCCCGCCACTGAAGCTTTCTTT. It encodes CASSADSPATEAFF.